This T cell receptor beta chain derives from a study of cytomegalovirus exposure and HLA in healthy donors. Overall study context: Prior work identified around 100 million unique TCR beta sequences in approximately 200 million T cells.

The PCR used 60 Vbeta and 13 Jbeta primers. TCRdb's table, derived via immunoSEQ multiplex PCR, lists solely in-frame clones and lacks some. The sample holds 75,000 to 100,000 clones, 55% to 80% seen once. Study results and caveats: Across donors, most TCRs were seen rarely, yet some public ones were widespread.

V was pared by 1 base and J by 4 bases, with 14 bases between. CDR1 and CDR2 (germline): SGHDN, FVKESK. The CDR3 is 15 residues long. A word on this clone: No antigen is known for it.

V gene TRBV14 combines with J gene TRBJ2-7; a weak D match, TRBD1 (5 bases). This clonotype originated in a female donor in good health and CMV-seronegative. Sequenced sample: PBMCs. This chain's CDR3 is CASSQGSGIVYEQYF. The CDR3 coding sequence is TGTGCCAGCAGCCAAGGTTCAGGGATCGTTTACGAGCAGTACTTC.